Listed here are 23 T cell receptor beta chains from one sample, sequenced in a study of control samples from healthy donors and cancer patients. Profiled with immunoSEQ multiplex PCR; TCRdb holds only in-frame clones, not every one. Of about 120,000 clones in the sample, around 87% were seen once. The sequencing sample was made of PBMCs. These receptors were collected from a woman aged 45-65 years with colorectal cancer.

This clone was counted a few times. The chain has TRBV15 and TRBJ2-1; no reliable D call. The germline gives CDR1 LNHNV, CDR2 YYDKDF (reference sequence). V lost 0 bases and J lost 16, with 13 bases in between. This CDR3 has 12 residues. The CDR3 DNA reads as TGTGCCACCAGCAGAGATGTATCGCCAGGTTTCTTC. Its protein is CATSRDVSPGFF.

The chain links TRBV5-8 to TRBJ1-2, with D perhaps matching TRBD1 (5 bases). The CDR3 sequence is 15 residues long. Germline loops: CDR1 SGHTS, CDR2 YDEGEE. Trimming took 4 bases from V and 8 from J, leaving 21 bases between them. The CDR3: CASSARDRLISGYTF. In DNA, the CDR3 is TGTGCCAGCAGCGCTCGGGACCGGCTAATCTCAGGCTACACCTTC.

V gene TRBV7-9 combines with J gene TRBJ1-2; 9 bases map to TRBD1. Per germline, CDR1 SEHNR and CDR2 FQNEAQ (reference sequence). The trim removed 8 bases at V and 5 bases at J, leaving 9 bases unmatched. The CDR3 spans 14 residues. The CDR3 DNA reads as TGTGCCAGCGCCAAAGACAGGGGGAATTATGGCTACACCTTC. The encoded protein is CASAKDRGNYGYTF. Using reference TRBV7-9 and TRBJ1-2 for the parts outside the CDR3, the full variable domain is DTGVSQNPRHKITKRGQNVTFRCDPISEHNRLYWYRQTLGQGPEFLTYFQNEAQLEKSRLLSDRFSAERPKGSFSTLEIQRTEQGDSAMYLCASAKDRGNYGYTFGSGTRLTVV.

The chain links TRBV10-3 to TRBJ1-2, with D unclear. Between the trimmed V and J ends, which lost 3 bases and 8 bases, there was a span of 19 bases. The CDR3 covers 15 residues. Germline V CDR1 and CDR2: ENHRY, SYGVKD. The CDR3 coding sequence is TGTGCCATCAGTGACCAAAAATGGTTAGGGTTCGGCTACACCTTC. This codes for CAISDQKWLGFGYTF.

The chain is built from TRBV5-1 and TRBJ2-7, with 9 bases identical to TRBD1. The V gene end was trimmed by 4 bases and the J gene end by 2 bases; junction bases not matched to a gene: 7. CDR1 is SGHRS and CDR2 is YFSETQ in the germline V gene. There are 15 residues in the CDR3. The CDR3 reads CASSPHRGLTYEQYF. The CDR3 DNA is TGCGCCAGCAGCCCCCACAGGGGGCTGACCTACGAGCAGTACTTC.

This rearrangement joins TRBV6-5 to TRBJ1-3; no clear D gene. V was clipped by 6 bases and J by 0 bases, with 6 bases between them. This CDR3 is built from 13 residues. The germline V gene encodes CDR1 MNHEY and CDR2 SVGAGI. The CDR3 bases are TGTGCCAGCAGGGAGATCTCTGGAAACACCATATATTTT. Translation: CASREISGNTIYF.

The chain is built from TRBV2 and TRBJ2-5; TRBD2 aligns across 7 bases. CDR3 length: 13 residues. Germline-derived CDR1 and CDR2 are SNHLY and FYNNEI. Losses at the gene ends were 11 bases for V and 2 bases for J; bases not matched to a gene: 8. In DNA, the CDR3 is TGTGCCTCCGCCCCTAGCGGACAAGAGACCCAGTACTTC. Translating gives CASAPSGQETQYF.

The chain couples TRBV19 to TRBJ2-3; D unclear. The germline V gene encodes CDR1 LNHDA and CDR2 SQIVND (reference sequence). The CDR3 runs to 14 residues. Trimming shortened V by 3 bases and J by 0 bases, and 7 bases separated the two germline ends. For the CDR3, the DNA is TGTGCCAGTAGTATGAGCAGTAGCACAGATACGCAGTATTTT. Its protein is CASSMSSSTDTQYF.

This clone occurred once. The rearrangement uses TRBV29-1 and TRBJ2-1; D remains unclear. This CDR3 is 15 amino acids long. Trimming shortened V by 6 bases and J by 1 base, and 16 bases separated the two germline ends. Germline V gives CDR1 SQVTM, CDR2 ANQGSEA. In DNA form, the CDR3 reads TGCAGCGTACGGACCGACCTACAATCCTACAATGAGCAGTTCTTC. Its translation is CSVRTDLQSYNEQFF.

V usage is TRBV6-6 and J usage is TRBJ2-4; 7 bases are shared with TRBD1. V shed 10 bases, J shed 3 bases, and the junction held 12 bases outside the gene matches. The V gene's germline CDR1 is MNHNY and CDR2 SVGAGI (reference sequence). The CDR3 is 15 residues long. CDR3 coding DNA: TGTGCCACAACTAAGGGGGCAGTGGACAAAAACATTCAGTACTTC. Residues: CATTKGAVDKNIQYF.

The chain links TRBV19 to TRBJ2-1; D is undetermined. The CDR3 totals 14 residues. Trimming removed 2 bases at V and 6 bases at J, with 11 bases between. The germline V gene has CDR1 LNHDA and CDR2 SQIVND (reference sequence). The DNA for the CDR3 is TGTGCCAGTAGTATATCGGTAGAGAGCAATGAGCAGTTCTTC. It yields the protein CASSISVESNEQFF.

The chain links TRBV28 to TRBJ2-2; D not resolved. CDR1 and CDR2 (germline): MDHEN, SYDVKM. Between the trimmed V and J ends, which lost 2 bases and 4 bases, there was a span of 8 bases. The CDR3 length is 14 residues. The CDR3 sequence: CASSLPTLTGELFF. Here the CDR3 DNA reads TGTGCCAGCAGTTTACCCACCCTCACCGGGGAGCTGTTTTTT.

The chain has TRBV11-2 and TRBJ1-2, with D hard to call. CDR1 and CDR2 from the germline V gene are SGHAT and FQNNGV. CDR3 length: 14 residues. Trimming left V 4 bases short and J 3 bases short, with 12 bases between. As DNA, the CDR3 is TGTGCCAGCAGCTCCATCTCGACCCACTATGGCTACACCTTC. Its protein is CASSSISTHYGYTF.

The chain joins TRBV18 to TRBJ1-4; weak D call: TRBD1 (5 bases). Germline CDR1 reads KGHSH; CDR2 reads LQKENI. The CDR3 consists of 15 residues. Trimming cost V 6 bases and J 4 bases, with 15 bases left between them. In DNA, the CDR3 is TGTGCCAGCTCCCGACTGGGACGAATTAATGAAAAACTGTTTTTT. Residues: CASSRLGRINEKLFF.

The gene calls are TRBV2 and TRBJ2-3, with D possibly TRBD1 on 6 matching bases. The ends were cut back, 6 bases at V and 0 bases at J, with 19 bases in the middle. This CDR3 has 17 amino acids. CDR1 is SNHLY and CDR2 is FYNNEI in the germline V gene. The CDR3 region has the DNA TGTGCCAGCAGCCCTTTCCCCCCAGGGGTTAGCACAGATACGCAGTATTTT. Translation: CASSPFPPGVSTDTQYF.

This sequence joins TRBV9 and TRBJ2-2; D may be TRBD2 (7 bases). The CDR3 spans 17 residues. Trimming cost V 4 bases and J 2 bases, with 18 bases left between them. Germline-derived CDR1 and CDR2 are SGDLS and YYNGEE. CDR3 region: CASSLGSGGLNTGELFF. The CDR3, as DNA: TGTGCCAGCAGCTTAGGGTCCGGGGGGCTAAACACCGGGGAGCTGTTTTTT.

The chain is built from TRBV2 and TRBJ2-1, with D possibly being TRBD2 (5 bases). Trimming took 8 bases from V and 8 from J, leaving 16 bases between them. The germline V gene has CDR1 SNHLY and CDR2 FYNNEI. The CDR3 consists of 13 residues. CDR3 sequence (DNA): TGTGCCAGCGGCGCAGAGGGCTTGGATGAGCAGTTCTTC. Translation gives CASGAEGLDEQFF.

V usage is TRBV7-9 and J usage is TRBJ2-2; D might be TRBD1 (6 bases). The CDR3 runs to 16 residues. V was cut by 5 bases and J by 3 bases, with 16 bases left in between. Germline assignment: CDR1 SEHNR and CDR2 FQNEAQ (reference sequence). In DNA form, the CDR3 reads TGTGCCAGCAGCCTAAAATTGACAGGATACACCGGGGAGCTGTTTTTT. Encoded protein: CASSLKLTGYTGELFF.

As DNA, the CDR3 is TGTGCCAGCTCACTTCAGGGGGCGGTGGGGACTGAAGCTTTCTTT. Protein: CASSLQGAVGTEAFF. The chain carries TRBV18 and TRBJ1-1; TRBD1 matches 8 bases. Trimming cost V 4 bases and J 5 bases; bases outside gene matches: 9. This CDR3 is 15 amino acids long. The germline CDR1 and CDR2 sequences are KGHSH and LQKENI.

The chain carries TRBV7-9 and TRBJ2-1, with D hard to call. The germline V gene encodes CDR1 SEHNR and CDR2 FQNEAQ (reference sequence). This CDR3 is 13 amino acids long. Trimming removed 6 bases at V and 6 bases at J, with 12 bases between. CDR3 nucleotide sequence: TGTGCCAGCAGGGCCACCCCAAGCAATGAGCAGTTCTTC. Its translation: CASRATPSNEQFF.

This chain uses TRBV9 with TRBJ1-4; D ambiguous. Per germline, CDR1 SGDLS and CDR2 YYNGEE. V lost 1 base and J lost 2, with 9 bases in between. The CDR3 length is 15 residues. The DNA for the CDR3 is TGTGCCAGCAGCGTATATCCGGACACTAATGAAAAACTGTTTTTT. Translated, it gives CASSVYPDTNEKLFF.

The chain links TRBV12-5 to TRBJ2-3; no clear D. There are 15 residues in the CDR3. Trimming cost V 1 base and J 2 bases, with 10 bases left between them. Germline CDR1 reads LGHNT; CDR2 reads FRNRAP. CDR3 sequence: CASGLGASPTDTQYF. CDR3 bases: TGTGCTAGTGGTTTGGGGGCTAGTCCCACAGATACGCAGTATTTT.

The chain combines TRBV12-3 or TRBV12-4 with TRBJ1-2; D ambiguous. There are 12 residues in the CDR3. V was trimmed by 6 bases and J by 6 bases, leaving 11 bases between them. Here the CDR3 DNA reads TGTGCCAGCAGAGCCGACTCGGATGGCTACACCTTC. This encodes CASRADSDGYTF.